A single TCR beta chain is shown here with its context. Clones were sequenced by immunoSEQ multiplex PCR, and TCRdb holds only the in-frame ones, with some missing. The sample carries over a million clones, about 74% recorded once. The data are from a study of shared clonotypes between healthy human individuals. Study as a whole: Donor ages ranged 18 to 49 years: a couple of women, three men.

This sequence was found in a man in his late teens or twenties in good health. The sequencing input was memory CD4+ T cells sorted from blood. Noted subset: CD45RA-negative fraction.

CDR3: CASSPGRSNFYEQYF. In nucleotides, the CDR3 is TGTGCCAGCAGCCCCGGGAGGTCCAACTTCTACGAGCAGTACTTC. The chain links TRBV11-2 to TRBJ2-7, with TRBD2 identical over 7 bases. The germline gives CDR1 SGHAT, CDR2 FQNNGV. V trimming: 5 bases; J trimming: 3 bases; junction bases outside the gene matches: 10. This CDR3 region has 15 residues. The complete variable domain, with remaining parts taken from reference TRBV11-2 and TRBJ2-7, reads EAGVAQSPRYKIIEKRQSVAFWCNPISGHATLYWYQQILGQGPKLLIQFQNNGVVDDSQLPKDRFSAERLKGVDSTLKIQPAKLEDSAVYLCASSPGRSNFYEQYFGPGTRLTVT.